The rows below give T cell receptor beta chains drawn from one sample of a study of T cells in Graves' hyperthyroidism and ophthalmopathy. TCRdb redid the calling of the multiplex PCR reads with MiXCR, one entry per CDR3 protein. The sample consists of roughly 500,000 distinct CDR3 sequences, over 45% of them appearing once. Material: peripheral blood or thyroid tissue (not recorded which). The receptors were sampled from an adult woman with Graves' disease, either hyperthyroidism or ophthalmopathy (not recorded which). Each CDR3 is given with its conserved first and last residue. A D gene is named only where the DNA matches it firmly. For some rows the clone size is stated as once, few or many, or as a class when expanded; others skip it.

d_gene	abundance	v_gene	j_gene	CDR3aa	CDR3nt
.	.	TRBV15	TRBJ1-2	CATSAGNYGYTF	TGTGCCACCAGCGCAGGGAACTATGGCTACACCTTC
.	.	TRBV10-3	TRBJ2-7	CAIGPPGGTDEQYF	TGTGCCATCGGCCCGCCGGGCGGGACGGACGAGCAGTACTTC
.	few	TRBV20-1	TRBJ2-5	CSARDGRGSWETQYF	TGCAGTGCTAGAGACGGCAGGGGAAGTTGGGAGACCCAGTACTTC
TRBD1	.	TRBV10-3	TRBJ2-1	CAISGVGGHEQFF	TGTGCCATCAGTGGGGTAGGGGGCCATGAGCAGTTCTTC
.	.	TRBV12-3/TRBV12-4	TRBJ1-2	CASSILGDGYTF	TGTGCCAGCAGTATCTTGGGTGATGGCTACACCTTC
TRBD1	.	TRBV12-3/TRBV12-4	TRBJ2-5	CASSDRGRETQYF	TGTGCCAGCAGTGACAGGGGGCGAGAGACCCAGTACTTC
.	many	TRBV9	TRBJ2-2	CASSAGTTAPGELFF	TGTGCCAGCAGCGCCGGGACCACCGCCCCCGGGGAGCTGTTTTTT
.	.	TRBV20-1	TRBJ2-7	CSALTLNTEGPQEQYF	TGCAGTGCGCTTACACTGAACACTGAAGGGCCTCAGGAGCAGTACTTC
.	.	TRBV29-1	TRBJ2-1	CSVESLARDNEQFF	TGCAGCGTTGAAAGCCTAGCGAGGGACAATGAGCAGTTCTTC
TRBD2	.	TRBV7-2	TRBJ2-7	CASSLPPGTSGRQYF	TGTGCCAGCAGCTTACCCCCCGGGACTAGCGGGAGGCAGTACTTC
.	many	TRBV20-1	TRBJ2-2	CSVRANSNTGELFF	TGCAGTGTGAGGGCGAATTCGAACACCGGGGAGCTGTTTTTT
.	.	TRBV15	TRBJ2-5	CATSRPATKETQYF	TGTGCCACCAGCAGGCCGGCGACCAAAGAGACCCAGTACTTC
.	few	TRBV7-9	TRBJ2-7	CASSFRSSNYEQYF	TGTGCCAGCAGCTTCAGGAGCTCCAACTACGAGCAGTACTTC
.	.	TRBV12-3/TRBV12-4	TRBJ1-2	CASSDRAGRNGYTF	TGTGCCAGCAGTGACCGAGCGGGCCGGAATGGCTACACCTTC
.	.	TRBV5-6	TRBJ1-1	CASNLRPAVTEAFF	TGTGCCAGCAACCTTCGTCCGGCGGTGACTGAAGCTTTCTTT
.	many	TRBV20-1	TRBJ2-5	CSAREFGKETQYF	TGCAGTGCTAGAGAGTTCGGCAAAGAGACCCAGTACTTC
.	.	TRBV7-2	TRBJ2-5	CASSSGTYSNQPQYF	TGTGCCAGCAGCTCAGGGACCTATAGCAATCAGCCCCAGTACTTC
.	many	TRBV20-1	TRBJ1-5	CSAAQPTGGGQPQHF	TGCAGTGCTGCCCAGCCGACGGGGGGCGGTCAGCCCCAGCATTTT
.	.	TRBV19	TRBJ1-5	CASSTPGQRNQPQHF	TGTGCCAGTAGTACACCAGGACAGAGAAATCAGCCCCAGCATTTT
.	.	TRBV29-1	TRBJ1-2	CSSQAGPGMYGYTF	TGCAGCAGCCAAGCGGGACCGGGCATGTATGGCTACACCTTC
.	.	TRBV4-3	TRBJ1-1	CASSQGDGVRTEAFF	TGCGCCAGCAGCCAAGGGGACGGTGTGCGAACTGAAGCTTTCTTT
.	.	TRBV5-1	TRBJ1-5	CASKGLGLGQPQHF	TGCGCCAGCAAGGGGCTGGGTTTGGGTCAGCCCCAGCATTTT
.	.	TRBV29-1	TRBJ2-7	CSVEVWFGAYEQYF	TGCAGCGTTGAAGTATGGTTCGGGGCCTACGAGCAGTACTTC
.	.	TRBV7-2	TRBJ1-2	CASSAVGGADGYTF	TGTGCCAGCAGCGCCGTCGGGGGGGCAGATGGCTACACCTTC
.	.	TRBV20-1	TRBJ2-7	CSARDRDYEQYF	TGCAGTGCTAGAGACAGGGACTACGAGCAGTACTTC
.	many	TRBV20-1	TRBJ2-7	CSASADYEQYF	TGCAGTGCTAGCGCAGACTACGAGCAGTACTTC
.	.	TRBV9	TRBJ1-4	CASSQSEKLFF	TGTGCCAGCAGCCAAAGTGAAAAACTGTTTTTT
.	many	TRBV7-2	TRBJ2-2	CASSLYAPTNTGELFF	TGTGCCAGCAGCTTATATGCGCCCACGAACACCGGGGAGCTGTTTTTT
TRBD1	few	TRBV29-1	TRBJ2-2	CSAWDRSAGELFF	TGCAGCGCCTGGGACAGGTCCGCCGGGGAGCTGTTTTTT
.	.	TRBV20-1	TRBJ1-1	CSAGGAFF	TGCAGTGCTGGGGGGGCTTTCTTT
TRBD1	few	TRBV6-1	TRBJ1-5	CASRIGTGFNQPQHF	TGTGCCAGCAGAATAGGGACAGGATTCAATCAGCCCCAGCATTTT
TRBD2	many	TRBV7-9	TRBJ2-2	CASSLGSGSSDTGELFF	TGTGCCAGCAGCTTGGGAAGCGGGAGTAGCGACACCGGGGAGCTGTTTTTT
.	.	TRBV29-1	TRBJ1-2	CSSPPGTYYGYTF	TGCAGCTCACCACCGGGGACCTACTATGGCTACACCTTC
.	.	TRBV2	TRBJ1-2	CASKGEGVYGYTF	TGTGCCAGTAAGGGGGAAGGAGTCTATGGCTACACCTTC
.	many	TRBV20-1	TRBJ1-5	CSARDPRSQPQHF	TGCAGTGCTAGAGATCCCCGGTCCCAGCCCCAGCATTTT
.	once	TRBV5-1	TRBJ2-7	CASTQGGSYEQYF	TGCGCCAGCACCCAGGGGGGGTCCTACGAGCAGTACTTC
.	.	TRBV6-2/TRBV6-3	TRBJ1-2	CASRTVTYGYTF	TGTGCCAGCAGGACGGTGACCTATGGCTACACCTTC